This entry lists 4 T cell receptor beta chains sequenced from one sample in a study of blood T cell repertoires in COVID-19. The protocol was immunoSEQ multiplex PCR, while the TCRdb copy is restricted to in-frame clones and leaves out a portion. Seen here are about 230,000 clones, 70% to 90% observed once, and the top ten hold 11%. The sequencing sample was made of PBMCs or T cells enriched from blood (not recorded which). The origin of the receptors is a young man who had recovered from COVID-19.

A few counts support this clone. The genes are TRBV18 and TRBJ1-1; a possible D gene is TRBD1 (5 bases). The CDR3 length is 12 residues. Between the trimmed V and J ends, which lost 1 base and 11 bases, there was a span of 11 bases. The germline V gene has CDR1 KGHSH and CDR2 LQKENI. The DNA for the CDR3 is TGTGCCAGCTCACCACGGGGACTCGACGCTTTCTTT. This sequence encodes CASSPRGLDAFF.

The CDR3 sequence: CASSLEGSALHF. CDR3 nucleotides: TGTGCCAGCAGTTTAGAGGGGTCGGCCCTCCACTTT. This chain joins TRBV12-3 or TRBV12-4 and TRBJ1-6, with D tentatively TRBD1 (5 bases). With 1 base removed from V and 14 bases from J, the gap between germline ends came to 9 bases. There are 12 residues in the CDR3.

In DNA form, the CDR3 reads TGCAGCGTTGCCAACGGGGTCTCCTACAATGAGCAGTTCTTC. Encoded protein: CSVANGVSYNEQFF. The genes are TRBV29-1 and TRBJ2-1, with D tentatively TRBD2 (5 bases). The V end lost 4 bases, the J end lost 0 bases, and 10 bases lay between the germline ends. Germline V gene data show CDR1 as SQVTM and CDR2 as ANQGSEA. The CDR3 runs 14 residues.

CDR3 sequence: CASSSTGDEAFF. CDR3 bases: TGTGCCAGCTCATCGACAGGGGATGAAGCTTTCTTT. The genes are TRBV18 and TRBJ1-1; 8 bases agree with TRBD1. CDR1 is KGHSH, CDR2 LQKENI, per germline. This CDR3 has 12 residues. V lost 5 bases, J lost 7 bases, and 3 bases stayed unmatched.